These T cell receptor beta chains were read from a single sample in a study of Ad26.COV2.S vaccination and SARS-CoV-2 variants. Produced via immunoSEQ multiplex PCR; TCRdb's table is partial and in-frame only. The sample contains hundreds of thousands of clones, more than 85% of which appear only once. Specimen: peripheral blood, collected in a trial of Ad26.COV2.S vaccine versus placebo. These receptors all stem from a person between 18 and 59 years old who received the Ad26.COV2.S COVID-19 vaccine or a placebo. Both conserved end residues are part of each CDR3. Each record gives: J gene, D gene, clone size, V gene, CDR3 protein, CDR3 DNA. D genes are given only for firm matches. Clone sizes are given selectively: once, few, many, or a class where the clone is expanded.

TRBJ2-7,NA,few,TRBV28,CASSPPVGSSYEQYF,TGTGCCAGCAGTCCCCCAGTTGGCAGCTCCTACGAGCAGTACTTC
TRBJ2-1,TRBD1,NA,TRBV7-2,CASSLAGTGETHEQFF,TGTGCCAGCAGCTTAGCGGGCACAGGGGAGACGCATGAGCAGTTCTTC
TRBJ2-7,NA,once,TRBV28,CASSLPSYEQYF,TGTGCCAGCAGCCTACCGTCCTACGAGCAGTACTTC
TRBJ1-1,NA,NA,TRBV11-2,CASSLGSSLEAFF,TGTGCCAGCAGCTTAGGGAGCAGTCTTGAAGCTTTCTTT
TRBJ2-5,TRBD1,NA,TRBV4-2,CASSGTVQETQYF,TGTGCCAGCTCGGGGACAGTCCAAGAGACCCAGTACTTC
TRBJ2-1,NA,once,TRBV9,CASSVSGAYYNEQFF,TGTGCCAGCAGCGTCAGCGGCGCCTACTACAATGAGCAGTTCTTC
TRBJ2-7,NA,few,TRBV2,CASSVTKSYEQYF,TGTGCCAGCAGTGTGACTAAATCCTACGAGCAGTACTTC
TRBJ1-6,TRBD1,NA,TRBV18,CASSPDPQGAVSPLHF,TGTGCCAGCTCACCAGATCCACAGGGGGCAGTTTCACCCCTCCACTTT
TRBJ2-2,NA,once,TRBV6-1,CASSEGVGGTANTGELFF,TGTGCCAGCAGTGAAGGGGTAGGGGGGACAGCGAACACCGGGGAGCTGTTTTTT
TRBJ2-5,NA,NA,TRBV5-6,CASSLNVGETQYF,TGTGCCAGCAGCCTAAACGTAGGAGAGACCCAGTACTTC
TRBJ1-2,NA,NA,TRBV4-2,CASSQGDYGYTF,TGTGCCAGCAGCCAAGGGGACTATGGCTACACCTTC